The 21 T cell receptor beta chains presented below share a single source sample, sequenced in a study of T cell responses to AZD1222 COVID-19 vaccine. Profiling relied on immunoSEQ multiplex PCR, and the TCRdb table lists in-frame clones only, not all of them. The repertoire holds around 95,000 clones, with around nine tenths as singletons. The specimen was peripheral blood, collected on day 0 of AZD1222 vaccination. These receptors all come from an adult in good health.

CDR3 in amino acids: CASSYSRGRHEQYF. The CDR3 DNA follows: TGTGCCAGCAGTTACTCGAGGGGGCGCCACGAGCAGTACTTC. V gene TRBV6-5 combines with J gene TRBJ2-7; 7 positions agree with TRBD1. This CDR3 has 14 amino acids. Germline CDR1 is MNHEY and CDR2 is SVGAGI. Unmatched junction bases numbered 4, after V lost 0 bases and J lost 5 bases.

The chain couples TRBV5-1 to TRBJ1-2; D is unclear. Germline V gene data show CDR1 as SGHRS and CDR2 as YFSETQ. V lost 5 bases and J lost 7, with 9 bases in between. This CDR3 has 11 amino acids. CDR3 nucleotides: TGCGCCAGCAGAAGGGAGGCTGGCTACACCTTC. It yields the protein CASRREAGYTF.

The chain combines TRBV3-1 (or the pseudogene TRBV3-2) with TRBJ2-7; D ambiguous. Trimming took 3 bases from V and 3 from J, leaving 6 bases between them. Germline CDR1 is LGHDT and CDR2 is YNNKEL (reference sequence). CDR3 length: 12 amino acids. CDR3 coding DNA: TGTGCCAGCAGCCACGGGTACTACGAGCAGTACTTC. It encodes CASSHGYYEQYF.

This clone was observed a few times. The chain links TRBV21-1 to TRBJ2-1; TRBD2, the table's D call, was not compared with the DNA. TRBV21-1 is described as a pseudogene. The CDR3 runs to 17 residues. CDR3 DNA sequence: TGTGCCAGCAGCAAATGGAACCTAGCGGGACATAAGAATGAGCAGTTCTTC. Translating it yields CASSKWNLAGHKNEQFF.

J is TRBJ1-3 and V is TRBV11-2, with D possibly TRBD1 on 6 matching bases. The CDR3 sequence is 16 residues long. V was trimmed by 0 bases and J by 0 bases, leaving 9 bases between them. Germline V gene lookup returns CDR1 SGHAT and CDR2 FQNNGV. CDR3 in amino acids: CASSLEQGSSGNTIYF. Here the CDR3 DNA reads TGTGCCAGCAGCTTAGAGCAGGGGAGCTCTGGAAACACCATATATTTT.

This clone was detected once. The rearrangement links TRBV6-5 to TRBJ2-7; perhaps D is TRBD1 or TRBD2 (5 bases each). Germline loops: CDR1 MNHEY, CDR2 SVGAGI. V was shortened by 6 bases and J by 2 bases, with 17 bases between the two germline ends. The CDR3 runs to 15 residues. CDR3: CASSPTRDRAYEQYF. The CDR3 bases are TGTGCCAGCAGCCCCACCCGGGACCGAGCCTACGAGCAGTACTTC.

V usage is TRBV7-8 and J usage is TRBJ1-1; perhaps TRBD1 as D (6 bases). This CDR3 spans 12 amino acids. V was clipped by 5 bases and J by 3 bases, with 7 bases between them. CDR1 and CDR2 (germline): SGHVS, FQNEAQ. This chain's CDR3 is CASSQGHTEAFF. CDR3 sequence (DNA): TGTGCCAGCAGCCAGGGGCACACTGAAGCTTTCTTT.

The rearrangement joins TRBV19 to TRBJ2-7; 8 bases agree with TRBD2. The germline gives CDR1 LNHDA, CDR2 SQIVND (reference sequence). V trimming: 7 bases; J trimming: 6 bases; junction bases outside the gene matches: 14. The CDR3 has 15 residues. The CDR3 is CASTIGGESSSEQYF. In nucleotides, the CDR3 is TGTGCCAGTACCATCGGGGGGGAGAGCTCGAGCGAGCAGTACTTC.

The chain carries TRBV25-1 and TRBJ1-6; D uncertain. The germline CDR1 and CDR2 sequences are MGHDK and SYGVNS. V was shortened by 5 bases and J by 14 bases, with 16 bases between the two germline ends. CDR3 length: 13 residues. CDR3 sequence reads: CASSFGQSSTLHF. The CDR3 DNA is TGTGCCAGCAGTTTCGGGCAGTCTTCCACCCTCCACTTT.

This chain uses TRBV5-1 with TRBJ2-7, with D maybe TRBD2 (6 bases). The CDR3 is 16 residues long. V shed 4 bases and J shed 4 bases, with 21 bases lying between them. The germline gives CDR1 SGHRS, CDR2 YFSETQ. CDR3: CASSPGGAGVGYEQYF. As DNA, the CDR3 is TGCGCCAGCAGCCCAGGCGGAGCGGGCGTTGGGTACGAGCAGTACTTC.

The chain recombines TRBV15 with TRBJ2-7; D not certain. The length of the CDR3 is 15 residues. In germline, CDR1 is LNHNV, CDR2 YYDKDF (reference sequence). V lost 5 bases and J 2 bases, leaving 16 bases between the germline ends. The CDR3 sequence: CATSVLNPGPYEQYF. CDR3 in DNA: TGTGCCACCAGCGTACTCAATCCGGGCCCCTACGAGCAGTACTTC.

The chain joins TRBV3-1 (or the pseudogene TRBV3-2) to TRBJ1-2, with D unclear. V lost 1 base and J 1 base, leaving 10 bases between the germline ends. CDR3 length equals 15 residues. Germline V gives CDR1 LGHDT, CDR2 YNNKEL (reference sequence). The CDR3 reads CASSQAVEGNYGYTF. For the CDR3, the DNA is TGTGCCAGCAGCCAAGCGGTTGAGGGTAACTATGGCTACACCTTC.

The rearrangement joins TRBV6-1 to TRBJ2-7; tentative D call: TRBD1 (5 bases). CDR3 length equals 15 residues. Between the trimmed V and J ends, which lost 2 bases and 3 bases, there was a span of 14 bases. Germline V gene lookup returns CDR1 MNHNS and CDR2 SASEGT. In DNA form, the CDR3 reads TGTGCCAGCAGTGAACCGGGCAGGGTGGTCTACGAGCAGTACTTC. Translated: CASSEPGRVVYEQYF.

J is TRBJ1-2 and V is TRBV4-3; a weak D match, TRBD1 (6 bases). Per the germline V gene, CDR1 is LGHNA and CDR2 is YSLEER. The CDR3 is 15 amino acids. Trimming removed 2 bases from V and 6 bases from J, with 16 bases in between. CDR3 DNA: TGCGCCAGCAGCCAAACCACAGGGAGTTGGGATGGCTACACCTTC. This gives the protein CASSQTTGSWDGYTF.

This rearrangement joins TRBV7-6 to TRBJ2-2; D remains ambiguous. V shed 0 bases and J shed 5 bases, with 10 bases lying between them. Germline-derived CDR1 and CDR2 are SGHVS and FNYEAQ. The CDR3 contains 15 residues. CDR3 in amino acids: CASSLAGLDTGELFF. Here the CDR3 DNA reads TGTGCCAGCAGCTTAGCGGGTTTGGATACCGGGGAGCTGTTTTTT.

This sequence joins TRBV5-6 and TRBJ2-1; 7 bases are a match to TRBD2. The V segment lost 2 bases and the J segment 1 base; nucleotides outside the gene matches: 9. The CDR3 sequence is 17 residues long. Germline CDR1 SGHDT, CDR2 YYEEEE. The CDR3 coding sequence is TGTGCCAGCAGCTTCCCTTTCGGCGGGAGATCCTACAATGAGCAGTTCTTC. Translating gives CASSFPFGGRSYNEQFF.

The chain links TRBV9 to TRBJ2-1, with 9 bases matching TRBD2. Germline V lookup: CDR1 SGDLS, CDR2 YYNGEE. Germline trimming cut 3 bases from V and 3 bases from J; bases unmatched to any gene: 4. This CDR3 has 15 amino acids. The CDR3 coding sequence is TGTGCCAGCAGCGAGGGACTAGCCCACTACAATGAGCAGTTCTTC. Translation: CASSEGLAHYNEQFF.

This chain links TRBV6-5 with TRBJ2-7; 11 positions agree with TRBD2. This CDR3 contains 14 residues. Germline loops: CDR1 MNHEY, CDR2 SVGAGI. With V trimmed by 7 bases and J by 7 bases, 9 bases remained unmatched. CDR3 amino acids: CASTISGRAGEQYF. CDR3 sequence (DNA): TGTGCCAGCACAATTAGCGGGAGGGCGGGAGAGCAGTACTTC.

This sequence joins TRBV5-8 and TRBJ2-2, with 9 bases identical to TRBD2. V was clipped by 2 bases and J by 1 base; unmatched bases: 6. CDR1 is SGHTS and CDR2 is YDEGEE in the germline V gene. The CDR3 has 17 amino acids. CDR3 in amino acids: CASSFASGRLNTGELFF. The CDR3 DNA follows: TGTGCCAGCAGCTTTGCAAGCGGGAGGCTGAACACCGGGGAGCTGTTTTTT.

The genes are TRBV5-1 and TRBJ1-1; D is possibly TRBD1 (5 bases). Per germline, CDR1 SGHRS and CDR2 YFSETQ. This CDR3 has 15 amino acids. The V gene lost 1 base and the J gene lost 3 bases, with 13 bases spanning the gap. The CDR3 loop reads CASSLYAREDTEAFF. The DNA of the CDR3 is TGCGCCAGCAGCTTGTACGCCAGGGAGGACACTGAAGCTTTCTTT.

J is TRBJ1-6 and V is TRBV30, with D maybe TRBD1 (5 bases). There are 13 residues in the CDR3. The V end was cut by 3 bases, the J end by 7 bases, with 10 bases between. Germline loops: CDR1 GTSNPN, CDR2 SVGIG (reference sequence). The CDR3 loop is CAWRAGNNSPLHF. Here the CDR3 DNA reads TGTGCCTGGAGGGCAGGGAACAATTCACCCCTCCACTTT.